This T cell receptor beta chain was sequenced in a study of shared clonotypes between healthy human individuals. Nashville, Tennessee was home to all donors, who were Caucasian adults. Per germline, CDR1 WNHNN and CDR2 SYGVQD (reference sequence). With V trimmed by 3 bases and J by 4 bases, 6 bases remained unmatched. This CDR3 has 16 residues. Several immunoSEQ 96-well plates shared each subset's DNA, each plate a replicate. TCRdb's table, derived via immunoSEQ multiplex PCR, lists solely in-frame clones and lacks some. The table includes about 2 million clones, 95% detected once. The chain couples TRBV10-1 to TRBJ2-5; the match to TRBD2 covers 12 bases. Material for sequencing was naive CD4+ T cells sorted from blood. Noted subset: CD45RA+ positively selected. The sequence was obtained from a man younger than 35 in good health. The CDR3 reads CASSDSRLAGVETQYF. The CDR3 DNA reads as TGCGCCAGCAGTGATTCCCGACTAGCGGGAGTAGAGACCCAGTACTTC.